The rows below give T cell receptor beta chains drawn from one sample of a study of shared clonotypes between healthy human individuals. Measured with immunoSEQ multiplex PCR; TCRdb has only the in-frame clones, and not every one. The sample lists some 2,000,000 clones; around 95% were seen once. The sequenced material came from naive CD4+ T cells sorted from blood. All receptors come from a man younger than 35 in good health. CDR3s include the opening cysteine and the closing phenylalanine or tryptophan. The D gene is left open where the match is weak. Not all rows give a size; the values are once, few, many and, for expanded clones, a class.

V gene,D gene,clone size,J gene,CDR3 DNA,CDR3 protein
TRBV12-5,TRBD2,-,TRBJ2-1,TGTGCTAGTGGTTTGGTTCCTAGCGGGAGAAGGACGTCCAATGAGCAGTTCTTC,CASGLVPSGRRTSNEQFF
TRBV10-3,-,-,TRBJ2-3,TGTGCCATCAGTGCTGACGGTACAGATACGCAGTATTTT,CAISADGTDTQYF
TRBV12-5,TRBD2,-,TRBJ2-5,TGTGCTAGTGGTCCAGGACTAGCGGGAGGGCTGGAGACCCAGTACTTC,CASGPGLAGGLETQYF
TRBV30,-,-,TRBJ2-7,TGTGCCTGGAACAGGGGAGGATACGAGCAGTACTTC,CAWNRGGYEQYF
TRBV7-6,TRBD1,-,TRBJ1-3,TGTGCCAGCAGCTTAGCGTGGGACAGGGATGATGGAAACACCATATATTTT,CASSLAWDRDDGNTIYF
TRBV6-6,-,-,TRBJ1-2,TGTGCCAGCAGTTCCGGACAGTCATACGGCTACACCTTC,CASSSGQSYGYTF
TRBV2,TRBD2,-,TRBJ2-1,TGTGCCTTGCGGACTAGCGGAGTCAATGAGCAGTTCTTC,CALRTSGVNEQFF
TRBV27,-,-,TRBJ2-5,TGTGCCAGCAGACCCCGGGGCAGCCAAGAGACCCAGTACTTC,CASRPRGSQETQYF
TRBV30,-,-,TRBJ1-1,TGTGCCTGGAGTCCTACAGGGTACACTGAAGCTTTCTTT,CAWSPTGYTEAFF
TRBV5-1,-,once,TRBJ1-1,TGCGCCAGCAGCGGGACTCAGGGCGGGACTGAAGCTTTCTTT,CASSGTQGGTEAFF
TRBV5-6,TRBD1,-,TRBJ1-5,TGTGCCAGCAGCTTGGGGACAGGGTTGGGGCCCCAGCATTTT,CASSLGTGLGPQHF
TRBV5-1,-,-,TRBJ2-3,TGCGCCAGCAGCCCTACGACTTCTAGCACAGATACGCAGTATTTT,CASSPTTSSTDTQYF
TRBV19,TRBD1,-,TRBJ1-1,TGTGCCAGTAGTATGACAGGGAGGAACACTGAAGCTTTCTTT,CASSMTGRNTEAFF
TRBV5-1,TRBD2,-,TRBJ2-1,TGCGCCAGCAGGACTAGCGGGAGCTCCTACAATGAGCAGTTCTTC,CASRTSGSSYNEQFF
TRBV7-2,TRBD1,-,TRBJ1-1,TGTGCCAGCAACCGGGACAGGGGGCGGACTGAAGCTTTCTTT,CASNRDRGRTEAFF
TRBV6-6,-,-,TRBJ2-5,TGTGCCAGCAGTTCCTGGGGGGAGCAGGAGACCCAGTACTTC,CASSSWGEQETQYF
TRBV5-1,TRBD2,-,TRBJ2-4,TGCGCCAGCAGCTTGGCACTAGCGGGAGACATTCAGTACTTC,CASSLALAGDIQYF
TRBV4-3,-,-,TRBJ1-1,TGCGCCAGCAGCCATATTGGGATGGGGGGCGCTTCCACTGAAGCTTTCTTT,CASSHIGMGGASTEAFF
TRBV5-1,TRBD1,-,TRBJ2-7,TGCGCCAGCAGCCGGGACAGGGGGCTCTCTGGGGAGCAGTACTTC,CASSRDRGLSGEQYF
TRBV6-1,TRBD1,-,TRBJ2-1,TGTGCCAGCTCACCCAGACAGGGGGGCTACAATGAGCAGTTCTTC,CASSPRQGGYNEQFF
TRBV6-6,TRBD1,-,TRBJ2-6,TGTGCCAGCAGTTCGGACAGGGCATCTGGGGCCAACGTCCTGACTTTC,CASSSDRASGANVLTF
TRBV21-1,-,-,TRBJ1-1,TGTGCCAGCAGCAAAGATGACAGGGGCACTGAAGCTTTCTTT,CASSKDDRGTEAFF
TRBV10-3,TRBD2,-,TRBJ2-6,TGTGCCATCAGCAAACTCGGGGGGACTGGGGCCAACGTCCTGACTTTC,CAISKLGGTGANVLTF
TRBV4-1,-,-,TRBJ1-1,TGCGCCAGCAGCCAAATGACAGAGAACACTGAAGCTTTCTTT,CASSQMTENTEAFF
TRBV19,-,-,TRBJ2-1,TGTGCCAGTAGTATTCGGGAGCGGCAATTGCACAATGAGCAGTTCTTC,CASSIRERQLHNEQFF
TRBV6-1,-,-,TRBJ2-7,TGTGCCAGCAGTGACTGGGGATACGAGCAGTACTTC,CASSDWGYEQYF
TRBV28,-,-,TRBJ1-3,TGTGCCAGCAGTTTGGGTAGGGACTCCTTCCCAACCCCTGGAAACACCATATATTTT,CASSLGRDSFPTPGNTIYF
TRBV18,TRBD1,once,TRBJ2-1,TGTGCCAGCTCACATAGGACAGGGGACAATGAGCAGTTCTTC,CASSHRTGDNEQFF
TRBV11-2,TRBD2,-,TRBJ2-3,TGTGCCAGCAGCCCGGGACTAGCGGGAGGCACAGATACGCAGTATTTT,CASSPGLAGGTDTQYF
TRBV15,TRBD1,once,TRBJ1-2,TGTGCCACCAGCCCCGACAGGGACTATGGCTACACCTTC,CATSPDRDYGYTF
TRBV19,TRBD2,-,TRBJ2-7,TGTGCCAGTAGTCCTGTAGCGGGGACATTTTCCTACGAGCAGTACTTC,CASSPVAGTFSYEQYF
TRBV29-1,TRBD1,-,TRBJ1-1,TGCAGCGTTGTTAGACAGGGTAACACTGAAGCTTTCTTT,CSVVRQGNTEAFF
TRBV30,-,once,TRBJ2-7,TGTGCCGGGCTAGGGCTCCACTCCTACGAGCAGTACTTC,CAGLGLHSYEQYF
TRBV2,-,once,TRBJ1-2,TGTGCCAGCAGCAAAACAGGGAACGATGGCTACACCTTC,CASSKTGNDGYTF
TRBV2,TRBD1,-,TRBJ2-6,TGTGCCAGCAGCGTTCGCGGGACAGGGGAACTCTGGGCCAACGTCCTGACTTTC,CASSVRGTGELWANVLTF
TRBV9,-,-,TRBJ2-2,TGTGCCAGCAGCGTTTTCCTAACTCCATCGAACACCGGGGAGCTGTTTTTT,CASSVFLTPSNTGELFF
TRBV25-1,-,-,TRBJ2-2,TGTGCCAGCAGTTCCAGAGCCGGGGAGCTGTTTTTT,CASSSRAGELFF
TRBV10-3,TRBD1,-,TRBJ1-1,TGTGCCATCAATAAGGGGGCGGCGAAGGGCACTGAAGCTTTCTTT,CAINKGAAKGTEAFF
TRBV5-1,-,once,TRBJ2-7,TGCGCCAGCAGCGGCGGGACCTCCTACGAGCAGTACTTC,CASSGGTSYEQYF
TRBV5-4,TRBD2,-,TRBJ2-2,TGTGCCAGCAGTGGGACTAGCGGGAGTGGGACCGGGGAGCTGTTTTTT,CASSGTSGSGTGELFF
TRBV2,-,-,TRBJ2-2,TGTGCCAGCAGTGAGTTTCAGGTAGCGAACACCGGGGAGCTGTTTTTT,CASSEFQVANTGELFF
TRBV28,-,-,TRBJ2-2,TGTGCCAGCAGTTCGCCTGCGTCCGGGGAGCTGTTTTTT,CASSSPASGELFF
TRBV30,TRBD1,-,TRBJ2-1,TGTGCCTGGAGTTTGGGACAGGCCGTGCACAATGAGCAGTTCTTC,CAWSLGQAVHNEQFF
TRBV18,TRBD1,-,TRBJ2-7,TGTGCCAGCTCACCTGTACAGGGGCCAGCTTCGGGGGAGCAGTACTTC,CASSPVQGPASGEQYF